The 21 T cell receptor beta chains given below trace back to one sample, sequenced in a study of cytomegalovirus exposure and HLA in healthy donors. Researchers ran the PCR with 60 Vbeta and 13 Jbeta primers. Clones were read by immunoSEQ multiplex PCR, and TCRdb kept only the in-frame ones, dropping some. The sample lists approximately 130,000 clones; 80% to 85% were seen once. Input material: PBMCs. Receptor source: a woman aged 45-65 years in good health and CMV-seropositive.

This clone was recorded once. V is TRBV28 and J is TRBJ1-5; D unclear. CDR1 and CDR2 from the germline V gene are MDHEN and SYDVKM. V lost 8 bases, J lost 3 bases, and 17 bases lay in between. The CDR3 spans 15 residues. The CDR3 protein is CASRSSTSVNQPQHF. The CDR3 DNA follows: TGTGCCAGCCGCTCATCCACATCAGTCAATCAGCCCCAGCATTTT.

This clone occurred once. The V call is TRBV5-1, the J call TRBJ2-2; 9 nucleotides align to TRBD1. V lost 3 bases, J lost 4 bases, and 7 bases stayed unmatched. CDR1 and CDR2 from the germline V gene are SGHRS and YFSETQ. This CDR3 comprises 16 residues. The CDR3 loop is CASSYPQGAGTGELFF. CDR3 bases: TGCGCCAGCAGCTACCCACAGGGGGCGGGCACCGGGGAGCTGTTTTTT.

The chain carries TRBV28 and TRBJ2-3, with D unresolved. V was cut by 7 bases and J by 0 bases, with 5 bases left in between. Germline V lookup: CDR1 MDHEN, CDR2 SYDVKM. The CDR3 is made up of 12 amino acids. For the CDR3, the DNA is TGTGCCAGCACTATGAGCACAGATACGCAGTATTTT. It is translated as CASTMSTDTQYF.

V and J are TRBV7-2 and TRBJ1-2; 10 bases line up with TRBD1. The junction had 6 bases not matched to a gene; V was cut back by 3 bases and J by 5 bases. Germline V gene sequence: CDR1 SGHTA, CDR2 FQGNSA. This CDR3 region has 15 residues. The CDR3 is CASSFAGQGGYGYTF. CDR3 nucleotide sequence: TGTGCCAGCAGCTTTGCCGGACAGGGGGGGTATGGCTACACCTTC.

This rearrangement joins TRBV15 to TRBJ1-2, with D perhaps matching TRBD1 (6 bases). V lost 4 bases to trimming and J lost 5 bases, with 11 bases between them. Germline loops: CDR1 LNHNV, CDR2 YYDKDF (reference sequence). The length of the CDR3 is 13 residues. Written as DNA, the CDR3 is TGTGCCACCAGCACCCGCACAGGGTATGGCTACACCTTC. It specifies CATSTRTGYGYTF.

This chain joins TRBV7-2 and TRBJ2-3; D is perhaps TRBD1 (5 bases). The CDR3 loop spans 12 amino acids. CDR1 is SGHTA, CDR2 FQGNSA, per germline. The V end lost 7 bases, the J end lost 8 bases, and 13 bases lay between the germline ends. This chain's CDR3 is CASTPQGLTQYF. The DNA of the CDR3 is TGTGCCAGCACGCCTCAGGGCCTTACGCAGTATTTT.

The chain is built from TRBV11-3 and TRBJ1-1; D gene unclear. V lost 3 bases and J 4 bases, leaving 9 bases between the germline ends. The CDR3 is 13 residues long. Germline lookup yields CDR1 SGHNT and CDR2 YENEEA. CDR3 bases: TGTGCCAGCAGCTTCACAGTGACCACTGAAGCTTTCTTT. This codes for CASSFTVTTEAFF.

The CDR3 reads CASSPDEGGNQPQHF. Here the CDR3 DNA reads TGTGCCAGCAGCCCAGATGAAGGAGGCAATCAGCCCCAGCATTTT. The rearrangement joins TRBV7-2 to TRBJ1-5; D is ambiguous. V shed 5 bases and J shed 2 bases, with 13 bases lying between them. This CDR3 has 15 residues. Looked up from germline, CDR1 is SGHTA and CDR2 is FQGNSA.

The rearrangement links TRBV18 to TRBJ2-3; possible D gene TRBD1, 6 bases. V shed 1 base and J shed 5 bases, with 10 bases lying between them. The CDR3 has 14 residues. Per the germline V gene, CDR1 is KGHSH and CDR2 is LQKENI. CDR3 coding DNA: TGTGCCAGCTCACCACGGCAGGGGTTAGATACGCAGTATTTT. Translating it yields CASSPRQGLDTQYF.

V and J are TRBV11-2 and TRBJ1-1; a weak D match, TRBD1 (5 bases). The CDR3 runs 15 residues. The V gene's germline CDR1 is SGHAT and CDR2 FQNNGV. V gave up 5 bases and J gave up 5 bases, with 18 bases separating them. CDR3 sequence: CASSPRDLGGTEAFF. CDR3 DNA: TGTGCCAGCAGCCCCAGGGACCTCGGGGGGACTGAAGCTTTCTTT.

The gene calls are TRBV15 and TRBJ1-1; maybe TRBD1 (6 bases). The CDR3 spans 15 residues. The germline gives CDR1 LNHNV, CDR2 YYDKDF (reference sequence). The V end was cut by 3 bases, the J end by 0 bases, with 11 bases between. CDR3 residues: CATSSKTGLNTEAFF. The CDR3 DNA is TGTGCCACCAGCAGTAAGACAGGTTTGAACACTGAAGCTTTCTTT.

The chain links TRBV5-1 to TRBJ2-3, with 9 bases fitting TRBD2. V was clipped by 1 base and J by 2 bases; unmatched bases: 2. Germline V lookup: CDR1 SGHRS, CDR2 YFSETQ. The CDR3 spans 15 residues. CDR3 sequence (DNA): TGCGCCAGCAGCTTGCTAGCGGGGACCACAGATACGCAGTATTTT. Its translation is CASSLLAGTTDTQYF.

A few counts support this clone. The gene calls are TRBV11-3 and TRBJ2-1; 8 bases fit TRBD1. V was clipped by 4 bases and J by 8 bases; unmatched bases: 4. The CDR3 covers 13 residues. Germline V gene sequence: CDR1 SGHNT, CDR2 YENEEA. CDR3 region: CASSSQTGDEQFF. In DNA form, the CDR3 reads TGTGCCAGCAGCTCCCAGACAGGGGATGAGCAGTTCTTC.

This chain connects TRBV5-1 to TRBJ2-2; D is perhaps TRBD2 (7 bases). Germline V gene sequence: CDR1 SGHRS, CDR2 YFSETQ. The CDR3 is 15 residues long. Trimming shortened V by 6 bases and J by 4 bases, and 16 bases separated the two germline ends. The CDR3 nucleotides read TGCGCCAGCACTTTAACAGGGAGGGGCACCGGGGAGCTGTTTTTT. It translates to CASTLTGRGTGELFF.

CDR3 sequence: CASSSGRLGGNTIYF. The CDR3 DNA is TGTGCCAGCAGCTCAGGGCGCCTGGGGGGAAACACCATATATTTT. J is TRBJ1-3 and V is TRBV7-9, with D possibly matching TRBD1 (5 bases). Germline-derived CDR1 and CDR2 are SEHNR and FQNEAQ (reference sequence). This CDR3 is built from 15 residues. Trimming removed 4 bases from V and 4 bases from J, with 14 bases in between.

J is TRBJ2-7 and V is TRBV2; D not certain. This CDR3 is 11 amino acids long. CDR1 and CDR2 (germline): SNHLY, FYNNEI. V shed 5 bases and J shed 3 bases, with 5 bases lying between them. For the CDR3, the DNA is TGTGCCAGCAGTCGCGACTACGAGCAGTACTTC. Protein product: CASSRDYEQYF.

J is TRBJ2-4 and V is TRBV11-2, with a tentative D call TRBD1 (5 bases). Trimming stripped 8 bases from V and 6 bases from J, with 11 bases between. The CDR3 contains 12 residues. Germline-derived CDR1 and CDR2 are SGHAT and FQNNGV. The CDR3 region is CASGANRNIQYF. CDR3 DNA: TGTGCCAGCGGGGCGAATCGAAACATTCAGTACTTC.

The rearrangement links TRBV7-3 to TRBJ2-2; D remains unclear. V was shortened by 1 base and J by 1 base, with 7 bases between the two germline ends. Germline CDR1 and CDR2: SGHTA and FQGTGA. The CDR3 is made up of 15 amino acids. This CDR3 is CASSLIGGNTGELFF. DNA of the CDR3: TGTGCCAGCAGCTTAATCGGCGGGAACACCGGGGAGCTGTTTTTT.

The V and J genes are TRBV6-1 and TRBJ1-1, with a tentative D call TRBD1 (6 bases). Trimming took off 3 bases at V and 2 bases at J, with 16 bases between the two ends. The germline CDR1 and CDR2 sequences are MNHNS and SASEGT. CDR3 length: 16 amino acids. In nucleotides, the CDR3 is TGTGCCAGCAGTGAGGCCTGGGGGGGCGACAACACTGAAGCTTTCTTT. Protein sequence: CASSEAWGGDNTEAFF.

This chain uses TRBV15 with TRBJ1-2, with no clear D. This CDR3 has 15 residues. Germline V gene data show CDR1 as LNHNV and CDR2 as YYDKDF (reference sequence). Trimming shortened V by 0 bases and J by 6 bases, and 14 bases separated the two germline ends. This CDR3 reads CATSRDPAKRDGYTF. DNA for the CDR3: TGTGCCACCAGCAGAGATCCGGCGAAGAGGGATGGCTACACCTTC.

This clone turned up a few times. CDR3 sequence reads: CAISELGGGPYNSPLHF. DNA for the CDR3: TGTGCCATCAGTGAGCTCGGCGGGGGCCCCTATAATTCACCCCTCCACTTT. The V call is TRBV10-3, the J call TRBJ1-6, with D perhaps matching TRBD1 (6 bases). Per germline, CDR1 ENHRY and CDR2 SYGVKD. The CDR3 covers 17 residues. V was shortened by 2 bases and J by 2 bases, with 13 bases between the two germline ends.